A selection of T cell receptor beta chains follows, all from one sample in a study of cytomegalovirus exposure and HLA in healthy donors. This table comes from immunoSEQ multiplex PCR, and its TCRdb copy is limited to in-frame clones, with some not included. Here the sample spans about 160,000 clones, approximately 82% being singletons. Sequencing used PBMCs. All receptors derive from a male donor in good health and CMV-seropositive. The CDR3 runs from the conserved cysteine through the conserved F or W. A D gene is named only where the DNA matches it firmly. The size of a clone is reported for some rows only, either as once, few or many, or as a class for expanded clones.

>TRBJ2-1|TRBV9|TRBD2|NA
TGTGCCAGCAGCGTTGGGGCGTCTGGCGGGGGGGCTGTCAATGAGCAGTTCTTC
CASSVGASGGGAVNEQFF
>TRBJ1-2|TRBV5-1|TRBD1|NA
TGCGCCAGCAGCTCGGATAACAGGGGCTACTATGGCTACACCTTC
CASSSDNRGYYGYTF
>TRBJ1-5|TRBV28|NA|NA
TGTGCCAGCAGTGCACAGGGTAGTAACAATCAGCCCCAGCATTTT
CASSAQGSNNQPQHF
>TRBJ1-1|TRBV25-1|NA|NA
TGTGCCAGCAGGCCCTTCGGGGGAAACACTGAAGCTTTCTTT
CASRPFGGNTEAFF
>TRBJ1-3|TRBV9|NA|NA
TGTGCCAGCAGCGCAGCAGACCGGGGAGGAAACACCATATATTTT
CASSAADRGGNTIYF
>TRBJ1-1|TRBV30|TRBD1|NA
TGTGCCTGGAGTGTGGGTGGACAGGGGCAGACTGAAGCTTTCTTT
CAWSVGGQGQTEAFF
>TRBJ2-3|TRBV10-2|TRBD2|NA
TGCGCCAGCAGTGTCCTAGCGGGCCACGGTACGCAGTATTTT
CASSVLAGHGTQYF
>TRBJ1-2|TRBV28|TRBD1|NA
TGTGCCAGTAAGGGACAGGGGATTTTCGGCGGCTACACCTTC
CASKGQGIFGGYTF
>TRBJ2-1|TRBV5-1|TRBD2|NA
TGCGCCAGCAACCTAGCGGGAGTCCATGAGCAGTTCTTC
CASNLAGVHEQFF
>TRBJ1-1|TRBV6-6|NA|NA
TGTGCCAGCAGAGAACAGGGTAACACTGAAGCTTTCTTT
CASREQGNTEAFF
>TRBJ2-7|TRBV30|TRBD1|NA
TGTGCCTGGAGTCGGGACAGGGATAAACACGAGCAGTACTTC
CAWSRDRDKHEQYF
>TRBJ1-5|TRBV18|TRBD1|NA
TGTGCCAGCTCACCACAACAGGGGGCGGGTCAGCCCCAGCATTTT
CASSPQQGAGQPQHF
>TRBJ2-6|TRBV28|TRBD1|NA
TGTGCCAGCAGTTCAAAGGACAGGGAGAACTCTGGGGCCAACGTCCTGACTTTC
CASSSKDRENSGANVLTF
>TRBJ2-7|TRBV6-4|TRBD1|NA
TGTGCCAGCAGTGCCGAGACAGGGGGGTACGAGCAGTACTTC
CASSAETGGYEQYF
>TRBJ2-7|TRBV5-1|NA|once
TGCGCCAGCAGCTTGGCCAACAGCATACCCTTCGGCGAGCAGTACTTC
CASSLANSIPFGEQYF
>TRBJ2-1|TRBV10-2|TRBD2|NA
TGCGCCACCTGGGGGGGGGAGCAGTTCTTC
CATWGGEQFF
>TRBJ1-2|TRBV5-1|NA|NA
TGCGCCAGCAGCTTGGGCAGGGGCGGTGGCTACACCTTC
CASSLGRGGGYTF
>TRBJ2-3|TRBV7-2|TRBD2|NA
TGTGCCAGCAGCTTAGTCTCGAGCGGGGCCCCGGGTACGCAGTATTTT
CASSLVSSGAPGTQYF
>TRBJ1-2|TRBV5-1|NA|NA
TGCGCCAGCAGCTTAAGTACAGGGTCCCAAATCTATGGCTACACCTTC
CASSLSTGSQIYGYTF
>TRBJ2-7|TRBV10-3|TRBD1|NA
TGTGCCATCAGTGCACAGGGGAGACGCGAGCAGTACTTC
CAISAQGRREQYF
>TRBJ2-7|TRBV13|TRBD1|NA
TGTGCCAGCAGCTCCGGGACAGGGGATCTCCACGAGCAGTACTTC
CASSSGTGDLHEQYF
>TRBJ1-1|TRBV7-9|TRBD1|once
TGTGCCAGCAGCTTATCAGGACAGGGAACGACTGAAGCTTTCTTT
CASSLSGQGTTEAFF
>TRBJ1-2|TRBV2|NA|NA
TGTGCCAGCAGTGCGGACTCTAACTATGGCTACACCTTC
CASSADSNYGYTF
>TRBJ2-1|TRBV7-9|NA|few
TGTGCCAGCAGCCCAAGCGGGCCTACCTACAATGAGCAGTTCTTC
CASSPSGPTYNEQFF
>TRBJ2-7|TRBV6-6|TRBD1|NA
TGTGCCAGCACCGATACCGGGACAGGGAATTACGAGCAGTACTTC
CASTDTGTGNYEQYF
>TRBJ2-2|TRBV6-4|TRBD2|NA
TGTGCCAGCAGTAGCGGGAGTGGATCCGGGGAGCTGTTTTTT
CASSSGSGSGELFF
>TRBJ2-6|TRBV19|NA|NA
TGTGCCAGTAGCCACCCCCCCGCACCCCCGGACGTCCTGACTTTC
CASSHPPAPPDVLTF
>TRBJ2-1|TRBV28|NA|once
TGTGCCAGCAGTTTATTCTATAGCTATGAGCAGTTCTTC
CASSLFYSYEQFF
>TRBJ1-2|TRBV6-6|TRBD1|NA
TGTGCCAGCAGTTACGGGACAGGGAATGGTGGCTACACCTTC
CASSYGTGNGGYTF